A selection of T cell receptor beta chains follows, all from one sample in a study of monozygotic twins with inflammatory bowel disease. TCRdb reprocessed the 5' RACE reads, keeping one entry per CDR3 protein, no DNA. Listed are under 350,000 distinct CDR3 sequences; 5.5% to 6.5% falls within the top ten. The sequencing input was blood. The receptors were gathered from a human donor with ulcerative colitis or Crohn's disease, or a healthy co-twin of an affected twin (not recorded which). CDR3s include the opening cysteine and the closing phenylalanine or tryptophan.

v_gene,j_gene,CDR3aa
TRBV5-6,TRBJ1-1,CASSRRSMGQGAAFF
TRBV10-3,TRBJ2-6,CAISGAGANVLTF
TRBV5-1,TRBJ2-3,CASSLLVTTDTQYF
TRBV5-4,TRBJ2-2,CASSGIGELFF
TRBV7-2,TRBJ2-1,CASSLVPGSSSEQFF
TRBV7-9,TRBJ2-1,CASSRRTEQFF
TRBV6-5,TRBJ1-4,CASKSRDEKLFF
TRBV5-6,TRBJ2-7,CASSLEAGNEQYF
TRBV6-5,TRBJ2-1,CASSSDRGQDNEQFF
TRBV6-5,TRBJ1-1,CASSYRRTGTGGNTEAFF
TRBV12-3/TRBV12-4,TRBJ2-2,CASTEQGSTGELFF
TRBV28,TRBJ2-1,CASNTGAMGNEQFF
TRBV7-2,TRBJ2-5,CASSLPLRQETQYF
TRBV19,TRBJ1-1,CASSVDRGGTEAFF